One T cell receptor beta chain is described in this entry. Its antigen is still unknown. No quality values exist for individual bases; no much larger clone is one base distant. The data are from a study of technical replicates of blood from several donors (dated by TCRdb to about 2017). CDR1 LNHDA and CDR2 SQIVND are derived from the germline V gene (reference sequence). The CDR3, from cysteine to phenylalanine, totals 16 residues. Of the read, only the CDR3 DNA is kept; its 48 bases are in frame from base 1. The germline V and J ends show losses of 2 bases and 3 bases respectively, and no gene match explains 6 bases of the junction. To prepare the library, the immunoSEQ multiplex PCR assay was applied. TCRdb mirrors the immuneACCESS table, restricted to in-frame sequences. Some clones are absent from its copies; in checked studies, under half trace to an unresolved V gene, and the reason for the others is unknown. This sample holds 50,000 to 65,000 clones; 85% to 95% were observed only once. Jointly, the top ten make up about 4.5% of the sample.

The clonotype comes from a human donor in good health. Some clones in this sample may be carry-over from other donors' samples. The V and J genes are TRBV19 and TRBJ1-2; 10 bases in the middle match TRBD1. The sample was PBMCs. The sequenced DNA: TGTGCCAGTAGTATACAACCGGGACAGGGGCACTATGGCTACACCTTC. It codes for CASSIQPGQGHYGYTF. Here the CDR3 is joined to the reference TRBV19 and TRBJ1-2 genes, and the full variable domain is: DGGITQSPKYLFRKEGQNVTLSCEQNLNHDAMYWYRQDPGQGLRLIYYSQIVNDFQKGDIAEGYSVSREKKESFPLTVTSAQKNPTAFYLCASSIQPGQGHYGYTFGSGTRLTVV.